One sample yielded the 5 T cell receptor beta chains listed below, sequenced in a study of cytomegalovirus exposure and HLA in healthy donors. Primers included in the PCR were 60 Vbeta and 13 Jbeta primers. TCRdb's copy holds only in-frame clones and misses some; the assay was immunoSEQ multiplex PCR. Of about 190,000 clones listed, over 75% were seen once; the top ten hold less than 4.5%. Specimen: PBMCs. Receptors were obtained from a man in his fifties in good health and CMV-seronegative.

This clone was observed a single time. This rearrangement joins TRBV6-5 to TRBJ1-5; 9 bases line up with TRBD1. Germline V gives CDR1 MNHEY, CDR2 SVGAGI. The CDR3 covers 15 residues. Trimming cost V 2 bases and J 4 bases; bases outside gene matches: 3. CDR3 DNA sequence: TGTGCCAGCAGTTACCCGGACAGGGGAAATCAGCCCCAGCATTTT. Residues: CASSYPDRGNQPQHF.

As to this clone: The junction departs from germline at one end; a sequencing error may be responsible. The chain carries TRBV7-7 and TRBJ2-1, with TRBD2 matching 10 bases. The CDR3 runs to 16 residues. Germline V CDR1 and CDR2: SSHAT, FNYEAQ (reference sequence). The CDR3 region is CASSHSSGGANNEQFF. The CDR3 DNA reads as TGTGCTAGCAGCCACTCGAGCGGGGGGGCCAACAATGAGCAGTTCTTC.

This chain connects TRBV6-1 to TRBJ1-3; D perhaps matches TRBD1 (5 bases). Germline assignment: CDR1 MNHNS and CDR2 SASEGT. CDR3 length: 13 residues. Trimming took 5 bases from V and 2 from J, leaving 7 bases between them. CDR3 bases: TGTGCCAGCAGTCCCAGGGCTGGAAACACCATATATTTT. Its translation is CASSPRAGNTIYF.

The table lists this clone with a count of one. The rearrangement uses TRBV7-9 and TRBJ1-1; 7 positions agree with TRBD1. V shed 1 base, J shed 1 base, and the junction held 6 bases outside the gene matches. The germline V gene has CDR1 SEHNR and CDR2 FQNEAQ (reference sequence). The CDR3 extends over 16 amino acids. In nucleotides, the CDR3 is TGTGCCAGCAGCTTAGTTGGGACAGCCCAGAACACTGAAGCTTTCTTT. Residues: CASSLVGTAQNTEAFF. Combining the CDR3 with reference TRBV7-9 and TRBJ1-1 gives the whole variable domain DTGVSQNPRHKITKRGQNVTFRCDPISEHNRLYWYRQTLGQGPEFLTYFQNEAQLEKSRLLSDRFSAERPKGSFSTLEIQRTEQGDSAMYLCASSLVGTAQNTEAFFGQGTRLTVV.

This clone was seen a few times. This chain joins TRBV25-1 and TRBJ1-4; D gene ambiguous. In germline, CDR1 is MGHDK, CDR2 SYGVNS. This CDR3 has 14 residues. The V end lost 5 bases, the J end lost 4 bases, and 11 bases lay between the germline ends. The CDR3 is CASSSGGFNEKLFF. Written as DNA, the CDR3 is TGTGCCAGCAGTAGCGGCGGATTTAATGAAAAACTGTTTTTT. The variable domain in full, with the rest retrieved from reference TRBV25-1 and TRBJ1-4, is EADIYQTPRYLVIGTGKKITLECSQTMGHDKMYWYQQDPGMELHLIHYSYGVNSTEKGDLSSESTVSRIRTEHFPLTLESARPSHTSQYLCASSSGGFNEKLFFGSGTQLSVL.